This T cell receptor (beta chain) stems from a study of blood T cells in healthy people across ages (dated by TCRdb to the mid-2010s). Broadly, across the study: In model experiments, template switching captured about one uniquely barcoded TCR beta cDNA molecule for every two T cells. Using the same blood draw, the study looked at two additional independent replicas of 1 million unique cDNA reads for two donors, one aged 18 to 29 and the other aged 80 or older. Age-related changes in TCR beta repertoire diversity were measured in the study by deep sequencing normalized with unique cDNA molecular identifiers. The donors were divided into four age groups: young (average around 16 years), middle-aged (about 39), aged (approximately 62) and long-lived (approximately 74). Donors of different ages were randomly distributed across sequencing lanes to avoid experimental bias. Study-wide findings and limitations: Estimates of total diversity based on one million sequenced T cells were considered lower bounds and underestimates. A strong correlation was found between observed TCR beta diversity and the percentage of naive T cells measured by flow cytometry. Observed TCR beta diversity per million T cells fell roughly linearly with age, and a significant reduction was already apparent by age roughly 40. Because the CMV infection status of the donors was unknown, age-related changes in expanded clonotypes may potentially have been confounded. The long-lived group showed more naive CD4+ T cells, fewer expanded clones and increased TCR diversity than the aged group, suggesting age selection. Since profiling was done on bulk unsorted PBMCs, naive and antigen-experienced compartments could not be conclusively compared.

The donors were 40 or so Caucasian individuals from Russia, aged roughly 6 to 90 years, who were systemically healthy. Each donor gave around 9.8 milliliters of peripheral blood, collected into EDTA-treated Vacutainer tubes. Ficoll-Paque density-gradient centrifugation was used to isolate PBMCs, with at least 6.5 million per sample. Trizol reagent was used to extract total RNA from PBMCs, with at least 5.5 micrograms per sample. The percentages of naive CD45RAhigh/CD27high T cells were determined by flow cytometry on a PBMC aliquot from every donor. The protocol used for the library was 5' RACE. Reads for this sample came from an Illumina HiSeq 2500. A second roughly 6 to 12 cycle PCR used a sample-barcoded 5' primer and a J-beta primer mix. A unique molecular identifier was introduced onto each TCR beta cDNA molecule by a template-switch 5' adaptor carrying 12 random nucleotides. At least 2.5 million CDR3-containing paired-end reads were obtained from each sample. First-strand cDNA was synthesized from all RNA with the Mint cDNA synthesis kit, primed by a TRBC-specific oligonucleotide. After uracil-DNA glycosylase treatment, a first 18-cycle PCR used universal primers M1SS and BC2_uni_R on all cDNA. The original pipeline was this. For normalization, 1 million high-quality reads, each with a distinct molecular identifier, were randomly selected from each sample. Reads with shared molecular identifiers were discarded instead of being binned into consensus sequences. CDR3 identification, clonotype clustering and error correction used MiTCR with a Q25 quality threshold and the strictest error-elimination algorithm. A nonparametric unseen species model with Euler transformation was used to estimate a lower bound on total TCR beta diversity. In TCRdb, the public reads were trimmed at Q25 with fastp and aligned with MiXCR, with productive beta chains retained. Rows with a matching CDR3 protein are joined into one entry that keeps the most common DNA and genes. In this record, the V and J calls reflect TCRdb's handling and not the investigators' own analysis. The sample contains hundreds of thousands of distinct CDR3 sequences, about 30% of them found a single time. Of the sample, less than 20% is held by the ten largest clones.

Points on this clonotype: The specificity of this receptor is unknown. No base-level quality is on record; no much larger clone is a single base apart.

V lost 1 base and J lost 3 bases; the stretch between them is 7 bases long. CDR1 and CDR2, looked up from the germline V gene, are LGHNA and YNFKEQ. Spanning cysteine to phenylalanine, the CDR3 consists of 13 amino acids. Just CDR3 DNA is preserved here, 39 bases in frame from base 1. This clonotype was sampled from a woman at least 80 years old in good health. This sequence uses TRBV4-2 and TRBJ2-7, with the identity of the D gene unclear. Sequenced input: blood. The CDR3 reads as follows: CASSQAQFYEQYF. At the DNA level, the sequence is TGTGCCAGCAGCCAAGCACAGTTCTACGAGCAGTACTTC.